The clone carrying this T cell receptor (beta chain) was detected a few times. Antigen specificity is unknown. This sample is part of a study of beta chain features in type 1 diabetes. There was one heparinised blood draw per donor, averaging approximately 120 mL. Researchers reported sorting CD4+ naive, central memory, regulatory and stem cell-like memory cells via CD45RO/CCR7/CD25/CD127/CD95/CD27. The germline V gene has CDR1 MNHEY and CDR2 SVGAGI. V was cut by 2 bases and J by 1 base, with 8 bases left in between. The CDR3 consists of 14 residues. Whole-study results and caveats: Among patients with Type 1 diabetes, TCRB CDR3s were moderately but significantly shorter in every one of the four CD4+ subsets.

The study reverse transcribed the entire isolated RNA, so it sequenced expressed TCRB transcripts. TCRdb's copy holds only in-frame clones and misses some; the assay was immunoSEQ multiplex PCR. The data hold 500,000 to 850,000 clones, with about 14% observed a single time. This sequence was found in a young man with type 1 diabetes. The material sequenced was naive CD4+ T cells from blood. The chain joins TRBV6-5 to TRBJ1-1; D is unclear. DNA for the CDR3: TGTGCCAGCAGTTACGGACTCCAGAACACTGAAGCTTTCTTT. Its translation is CASSYGLQNTEAFF.